This TCR beta chain was recovered during a study of blood T cells in healthy people across ages. Study observations and caveats: Compared with aged donors, long-lived donors showed fewer expanded clones, suggesting selection.

The CDR3 is 15 amino acids. In germline, CDR1 is MDHEN, CDR2 SYDVKM. With respect to this clonotype: Its antigen is not known. Germline is not matched at one junction end, which may reflect a read error.

Next came a second PCR, run for about 7 to 12 cycles, which used a sample-barcoded 5' primer along with a J-beta primer mix. Each cDNA molecule, via a template-switch adaptor with 12 random nucleotides, was tagged. Each CDR3 protein is one row after TCRdb ran MiXCR on the 5' RACE reads. The sample has about 1 million distinct CDR3 sequences, less than 50% seen once; the top ten hold under 20%. Sequences were obtained from blood. The receptor comes from a woman between 55 and 75 years old in good health. V usage is TRBV28 and J usage is TRBJ2-7, with 8 nucleotides matching TRBD2. CDR3 DNA: TGTGCCGGCAGCTCCCCTGCGGGAGGCCACTACGAGCAGTACTTC. It encodes CAGSSPAGGHYEQYF. Complete variable domain (other parts from reference TRBV28 and TRBJ2-7): DVKVTQSSRYLVKRTGEKVFLECVQDMDHENMFWYRQDPGLGLRLIYFSYDVKMKEKGDIPEGYSVSREKKERFSLILESASTNQTSMYLCAGSSPAGGHYEQYFGPGTRLTVT.